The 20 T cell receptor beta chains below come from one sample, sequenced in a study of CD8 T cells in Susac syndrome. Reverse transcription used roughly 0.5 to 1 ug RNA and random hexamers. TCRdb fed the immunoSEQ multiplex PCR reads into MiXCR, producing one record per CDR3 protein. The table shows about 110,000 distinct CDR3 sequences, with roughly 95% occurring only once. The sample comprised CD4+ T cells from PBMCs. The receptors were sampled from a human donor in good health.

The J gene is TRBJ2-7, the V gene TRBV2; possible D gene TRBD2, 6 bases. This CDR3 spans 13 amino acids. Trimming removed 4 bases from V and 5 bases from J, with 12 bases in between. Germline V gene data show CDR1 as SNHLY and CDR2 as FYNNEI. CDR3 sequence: CASSGRGFNEQYF. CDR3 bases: TGTGCCAGCAGTGGGAGGGGATTCAACGAGCAGTACTTC. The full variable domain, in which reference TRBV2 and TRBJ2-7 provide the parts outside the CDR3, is EPEVTQTPSHQVTQMGQEVILRCVPISNHLYFYWYRQILGQKVEFLVSFYNNEISEKSEIFDDQFSVERPDGSNFTLKIRSTKLEDSAMYFCASSGRGFNEQYFGPGTRLTVT.

The CDR3 DNA reads as TGTGCCAGCGGACTAGCCAAAAACATTCAGTACTTC. Translated: CASGLAKNIQYF. The chain links TRBV28 to TRBJ2-4, with D possibly matching TRBD2 (5 bases). This CDR3 contains 12 residues. The V end lost 8 bases, the J end lost 0 bases, and 5 bases lay between the germline ends. CDR1 is MDHEN and CDR2 is SYDVKM in the germline V gene. Full variable domain (remainder filled in from reference TRBV28 and TRBJ2-4): DVKVTQSSRYLVKRTGEKVFLECVQDMDHENMFWYRQDPGLGLRLIYFSYDVKMKEKGDIPEGYSVSREKKERFSLILESASTNQTSMYLCASGLAKNIQYFGAGTRLSVL.

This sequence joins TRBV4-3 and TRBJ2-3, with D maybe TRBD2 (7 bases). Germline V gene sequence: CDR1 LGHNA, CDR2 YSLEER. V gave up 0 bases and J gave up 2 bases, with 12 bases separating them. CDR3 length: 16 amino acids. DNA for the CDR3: TGCGCCAGCAGCCAAGATTACGGGGGGCTCACAGATACGCAGTATTTT. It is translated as CASSQDYGGLTDTQYF.

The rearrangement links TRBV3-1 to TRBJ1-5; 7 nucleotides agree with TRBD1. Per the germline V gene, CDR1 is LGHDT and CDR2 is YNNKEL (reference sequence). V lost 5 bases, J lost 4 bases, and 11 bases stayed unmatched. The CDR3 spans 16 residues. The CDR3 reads CASSSTRDRLNQPQHF. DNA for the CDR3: TGTGCCAGCAGCTCCACCCGGGACAGACTTAATCAGCCCCAGCATTTT. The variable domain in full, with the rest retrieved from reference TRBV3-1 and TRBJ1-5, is DTAVSQTPKYLVTQMGNDKSIKCEQNLGHDTMYWYKQDSKKFLKIMFSYNNKELIINETVPNRFSPKSPDKAHLNLHINSLELGDSAVYFCASSSTRDRLNQPQHFGDGTRLSIL.

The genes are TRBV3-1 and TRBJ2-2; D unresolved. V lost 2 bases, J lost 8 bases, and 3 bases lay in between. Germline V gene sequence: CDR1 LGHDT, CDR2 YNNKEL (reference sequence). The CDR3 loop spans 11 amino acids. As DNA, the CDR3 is TGTGCCAGCAGCCAAATGGGGGAGCTGTTTTTT. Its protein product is CASSQMGELFF.

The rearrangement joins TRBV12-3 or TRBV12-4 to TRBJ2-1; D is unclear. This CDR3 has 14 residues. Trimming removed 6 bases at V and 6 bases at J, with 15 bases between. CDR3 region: CASSPESGRNEQFF. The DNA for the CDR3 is TGTGCCAGCAGCCCCGAATCTGGGCGCAATGAGCAGTTCTTC.

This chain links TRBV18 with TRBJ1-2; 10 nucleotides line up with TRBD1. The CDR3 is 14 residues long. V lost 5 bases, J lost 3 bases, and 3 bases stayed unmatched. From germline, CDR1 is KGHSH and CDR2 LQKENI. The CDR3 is CASSRDRGDYGYTF. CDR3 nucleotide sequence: TGTGCCAGCTCAAGGGACAGGGGCGACTATGGCTACACCTTC.

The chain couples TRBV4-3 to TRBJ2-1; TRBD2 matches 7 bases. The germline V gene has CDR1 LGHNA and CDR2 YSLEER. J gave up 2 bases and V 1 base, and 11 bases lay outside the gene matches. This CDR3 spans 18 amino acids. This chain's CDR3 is CASSQGRTLAVAYNEQFF. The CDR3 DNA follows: TGCGCCAGCAGCCAAGGGAGGACTCTAGCGGTAGCCTACAATGAGCAGTTCTTC.

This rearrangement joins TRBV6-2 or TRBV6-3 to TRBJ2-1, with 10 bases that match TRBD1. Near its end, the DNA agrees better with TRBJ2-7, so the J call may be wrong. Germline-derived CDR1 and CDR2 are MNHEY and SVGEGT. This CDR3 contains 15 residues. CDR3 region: CASRAPWDRGHEQYF. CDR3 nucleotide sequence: TGTGCCAGCAGGGCGCCCTGGGACAGGGGCCACGAGCAGTACTTC.

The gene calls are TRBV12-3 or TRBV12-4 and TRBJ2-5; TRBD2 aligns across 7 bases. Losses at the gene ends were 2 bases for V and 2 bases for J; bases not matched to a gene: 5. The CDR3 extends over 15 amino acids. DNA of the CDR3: TGTGCCAGCAGTTTATGGGCTAGCGGACAAGAGACCCAGTACTTC. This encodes CASSLWASGQETQYF.

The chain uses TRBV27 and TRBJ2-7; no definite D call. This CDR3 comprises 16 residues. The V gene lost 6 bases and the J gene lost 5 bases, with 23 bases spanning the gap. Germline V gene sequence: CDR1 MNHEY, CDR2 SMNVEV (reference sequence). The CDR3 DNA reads TGTGCCAGCAGCTCTCGTGGAGTCACTTGGGTTGACGAGCAGTACTTC. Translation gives CASSSRGVTWVDEQYF.

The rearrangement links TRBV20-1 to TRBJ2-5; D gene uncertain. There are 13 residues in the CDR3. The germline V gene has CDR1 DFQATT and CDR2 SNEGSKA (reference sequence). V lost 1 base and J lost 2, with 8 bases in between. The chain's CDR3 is CSARVGGQETQYF. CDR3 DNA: TGCAGTGCTAGAGTAGGTGGGCAAGAGACCCAGTACTTC.

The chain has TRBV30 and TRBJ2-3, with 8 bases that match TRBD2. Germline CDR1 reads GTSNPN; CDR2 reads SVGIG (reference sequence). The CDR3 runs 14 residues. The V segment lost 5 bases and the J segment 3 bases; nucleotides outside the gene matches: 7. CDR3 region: CAWGGLGRTDTQYF. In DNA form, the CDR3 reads TGTGCCTGGGGGGGACTAGGAAGAACAGATACGCAGTATTTT.

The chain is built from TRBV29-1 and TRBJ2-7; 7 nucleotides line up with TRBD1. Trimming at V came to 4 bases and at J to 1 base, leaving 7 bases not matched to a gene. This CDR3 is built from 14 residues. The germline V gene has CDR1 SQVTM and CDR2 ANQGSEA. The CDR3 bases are TGCAGCGTTGTGAGGGGGCAGGGATCCTACGAGCAGTACTTC. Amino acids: CSVVRGQGSYEQYF.

The CDR3 protein is CASSQTGDTYEQYF. The CDR3, as DNA: TGTGCCAGCAGTCAGACAGGGGACACCTACGAGCAGTACTTC. The V and J genes are TRBV3-1 and TRBJ2-7; 8 bases agree with TRBD1. The CDR3 has 14 amino acids. The V segment lost 6 bases and the J segment 2 bases; nucleotides outside the gene matches: 6. The germline V gene has CDR1 LGHDT and CDR2 YNNKEL (reference sequence).

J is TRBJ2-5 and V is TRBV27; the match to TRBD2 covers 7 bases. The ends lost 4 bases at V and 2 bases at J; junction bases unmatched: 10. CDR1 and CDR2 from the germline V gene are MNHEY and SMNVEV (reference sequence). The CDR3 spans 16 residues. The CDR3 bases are TGTGCCAGCAGTTCTTCCCGACTAGCTCGACAAGAGACCCAGTACTTC. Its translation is CASSSSRLARQETQYF.

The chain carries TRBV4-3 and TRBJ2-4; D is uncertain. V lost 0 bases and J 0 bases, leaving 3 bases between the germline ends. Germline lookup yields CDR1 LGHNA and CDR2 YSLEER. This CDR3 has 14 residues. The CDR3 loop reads CASSQDLAKNIQYF. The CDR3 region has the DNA TGCGCCAGCAGCCAAGACCTAGCCAAAAACATTCAGTACTTC.

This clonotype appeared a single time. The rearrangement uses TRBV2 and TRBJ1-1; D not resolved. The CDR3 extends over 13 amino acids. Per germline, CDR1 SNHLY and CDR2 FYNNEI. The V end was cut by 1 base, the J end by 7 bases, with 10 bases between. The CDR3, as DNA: TGTGCCAGCAGTGAAGAAGGGTCCCTTGAAGCTTTCTTT. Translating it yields CASSEEGSLEAFF.

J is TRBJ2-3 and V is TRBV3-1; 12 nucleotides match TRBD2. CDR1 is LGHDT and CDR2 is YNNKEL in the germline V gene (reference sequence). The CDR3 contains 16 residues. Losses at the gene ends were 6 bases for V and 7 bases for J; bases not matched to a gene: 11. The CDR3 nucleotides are TGTGCCAGCAGTCGGACTAGCGGGATGTCCCTTCATACGCAGTATTTT. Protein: CASSRTSGMSLHTQYF.

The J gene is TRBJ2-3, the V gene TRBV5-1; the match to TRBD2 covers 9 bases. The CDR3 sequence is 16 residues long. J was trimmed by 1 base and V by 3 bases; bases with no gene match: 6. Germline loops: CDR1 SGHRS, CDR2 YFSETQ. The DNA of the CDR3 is TGCGCCAGCAGCTCGGAGCGGGGGGCCCGCACAGATACGCAGTATTTT. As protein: CASSSERGARTDTQYF.